This T cell receptor beta chain originates from a study of T cell responses to AZD1222 COVID-19 vaccine. Clones were sequenced by immunoSEQ multiplex PCR, and TCRdb holds only the in-frame ones, with some missing. The sample consists of approximately 150,000 clones, around 93% of them appearing once. With respect to this clone: Its antigen is unknown.

Whole-study findings and limits: Two AZD1222 administrations were followed by greater Spike-specific TCR breadth and depth. There were repertoire samples only from the period after the peak T cell response. Nearly half of spike-specific TCRs reportedly go after variant regions that carry no mutations.

Germline V gives CDR1 MGHRA, CDR2 YSYEKL. The CDR3 contains 15 residues. The ends lost 4 bases at V and 1 base at J; junction bases unmatched: 4. The rearrangement links TRBV4-1 to TRBJ2-7; 10 bases match TRBD1. The clonotype comes from an adult in good health. Sequences were derived from peripheral blood, sampled on day 0 of AZD1222 vaccination. Written as DNA, the CDR3 is TGCGCCAGCAGCCGGATGGACAGGGGGTCCTACGAGCAGTACTTC. Its protein product is CASSRMDRGSYEQYF.